The subject of this entry is one T cell receptor beta chain. Per the study methods: For nucleated cells, counts were estimated from reference gene primer amplification. Method: immunoSEQ multiplex PCR; TCRdb's copy keeps in-frame clones and lacks some. D and trimming come from the DNA, and the V and J calls and clone size come from that table. The sample consists of about 100,000 clones, more than 85% of them appearing once. This entry belongs to a study of blood T cell repertoires in COVID-19. Overall study context: Material from acute and convalescent COVID-19 was sourced from the United States, Italy and Spain. T cells, B-cell-depleted T cells, or PBMCs provided the cDNA or gDNA that served as material.

The CDR3 loop spans 14 amino acids. V dropped 0 bases and J dropped 4 bases, with 10 bases sitting between them. Per the germline V gene, CDR1 is MGHRA and CDR2 is YSYEKL. Source material: peripheral blood. The chain couples TRBV4-1 to TRBJ2-7; TRBD1 is a possible D gene (5 bases). This sequence was found in a man aged 18 to 30 with acute or convalescent COVID-19. The CDR3 reads CASSQDPGQYEQYF. The CDR3 bases are TGCGCCAGCAGCCAAGACCCCGGACAATACGAGCAGTACTTC.